The 28 T cell receptor beta chains presented below share a single source sample, sequenced in a study of blood T cell repertoires in COVID-19 (dated by TCRdb to about 2020). The protocol used for the library was the immunoSEQ multiplex PCR assay. The clones in this table, taken by TCRdb from immuneACCESS, are in-frame only. Not every clone is retained; where verified, under half of the shortfall comes from an unresolved V gene, and the cause of the rest is unknown. The sample yields about 38,000 clones; 90% were counted once. Of the sample, less than 30% is held by the ten largest clones. The sample was peripheral blood. The receptors stem from a man between 60 and 75 years old with active or convalescent COVID-19.

V and J are TRBV7-9 and TRBJ2-3, with 12 positions matching TRBD2. Germline-derived CDR1 and CDR2 are SEHNR and FQNEAQ (reference sequence). Trimming cost V 3 bases and J 3 bases; bases outside gene matches: 4. The CDR3 runs 16 residues. CDR3 in DNA: TGTGCCAGCAGCTTCCTAGCGGGAGGGCCGACAGATACGCAGTATTTT. Translating gives CASSFLAGGPTDTQYF.

V gene TRBV28 combines with J gene TRBJ1-1, with no clear D. V lost 6 bases and J lost 8, with 13 bases in between. CDR1 is MDHEN and CDR2 is SYDVKM in the germline V gene. CDR3 length: 12 amino acids. The CDR3: CASRGREWEAFF. The DNA for the CDR3 is TGTGCCAGCAGGGGGAGGGAGTGGGAAGCTTTCTTT. The variable domain in full, completed from reference TRBV28 and TRBJ1-1, reads DVKVTQSSRYLVKRTGEKVFLECVQDMDHENMFWYRQDPGLGLRLIYFSYDVKMKEKGDIPEGYSVSREKKERFSLILESASTNQTSMYLCASRGREWEAFFGQGTRLTVV.

This chain links TRBV30 with TRBJ2-3, with 11 bases lining up with TRBD2. The CDR3 runs to 13 residues. With V trimmed by 8 bases and J by 3 bases, 4 bases remained unmatched. Germline-derived CDR1 and CDR2 are GTSNPN and SVGIG (reference sequence). The CDR3 coding sequence is TGTGCCGGGCTAGCGGGAGGAACAGATACGCAGTATTTT. Its protein is CAGLAGGTDTQYF.

This clone has a handful of counts. The V and J genes are TRBV5-4 and TRBJ2-2, with a possible D match to TRBD2 (5 bases). V lost 3 bases to trimming and J lost 6 bases, with 12 bases between them. CDR1 and CDR2 from the germline V gene are SGHNT and YYREEE (reference sequence). CDR3 length: 14 amino acids. Here the CDR3 reads CASSSRAGPGELFF. The DNA of the CDR3 is TGTGCCAGCAGCTCGCGGGCGGGTCCCGGGGAGCTGTTTTTT.

The chain joins TRBV18 to TRBJ2-3, with 9 positions matching TRBD1. The germline CDR1 and CDR2 sequences are KGHSH and LQKENI. The CDR3 extends over 15 amino acids. V gave up 3 bases and J gave up 4 bases; unmatched junction bases: 5. CDR3 nucleotides: TGTGCCAGCTCACCCGTACAGGGGGCACCAGATACGCAGTATTTT. This sequence encodes CASSPVQGAPDTQYF.

This chain joins TRBV21-1 and TRBJ2-7; the table's TRBD2 call for D was not verified on the DNA. TRBV21-1 is reported as a pseudogene. The CDR3 runs 16 residues. CDR3 loop: CASSTKGPSMKGEQYF. CDR3 DNA sequence: TGTGCCAGCAGCACAAAAGGGCCTAGCATGAAGGGCGAGCAGTACTTC.

V and J are TRBV3-1 (or the pseudogene TRBV3-2) and TRBJ2-7; 7 bases agree with TRBD1. Germline CDR1 reads LGHDT; CDR2 reads YNNKEL (reference sequence). This CDR3 comprises 12 residues. V lost 6 bases and J lost 3; bases outside the gene matches: 2. CDR3 region: CASSRQGYEQYF. In nucleotides, the CDR3 is TGTGCCAGCAGTCGACAGGGCTACGAGCAGTACTTC.

V gene TRBV7-8 combines with J gene TRBJ2-3; the D is unclear. There are 13 residues in the CDR3. Germline CDR1 and CDR2: SGHVS and FQNEAQ. V dropped 10 bases and J dropped 4 bases, with 15 bases sitting between them. The CDR3 nucleotides are TGTGCCACCGGAGATCGGCGCCCAGATACGCAGTATTTT. Encoded protein: CATGDRRPDTQYF.

The chain couples TRBV3-1 (or the pseudogene TRBV3-2) to TRBJ1-2; a possible D gene is TRBD1 (5 bases). Germline values: CDR1 LGHDT, CDR2 YNNKEL (reference sequence). Trimming cost V 0 bases and J 6 bases, with 14 bases left between them. CDR3 length: 15 residues. DNA for the CDR3: TGTGCCAGCAGCCAAGATTTCGGGGGGACGGATGGCTACACCTTC. Translation gives CASSQDFGGTDGYTF.

The chain links TRBV6-5 to TRBJ2-7, with D tentatively TRBD1 (6 bases). Per germline, CDR1 MNHEY and CDR2 SVGAGI. The CDR3 consists of 13 residues. V lost 6 bases, J lost 1 base, and 10 bases lay in between. The CDR3 reads CASRRDISYEQYF. The CDR3 bases are TGTGCCAGCAGGAGGGACATATCCTACGAGCAGTACTTC.

The chain carries TRBV3-1 (or the pseudogene TRBV3-2) and TRBJ1-1; 10 bases agree with TRBD1. The germline CDR1 and CDR2 sequences are LGHDT and YNNKEL (reference sequence). V dropped 5 bases and J dropped 4; count of bases not matched to a gene: 1. The CDR3 is 13 amino acids. This chain's CDR3 is CASSWDRGTEAFF. The CDR3 DNA is TGTGCCAGCAGCTGGGACAGGGGCACTGAAGCTTTCTTT.

The CDR3, as DNA: TGCAGCGTCCCTAAAACAGGAGCGGGTGGCTACACCTTC. Protein product: CSVPKTGAGGYTF. The V gene is TRBV29-1, the J gene TRBJ1-2, with D possibly being TRBD1 (5 bases). Germline assignment: CDR1 SQVTM and CDR2 ANQGSEA. Deletions cut 6 bases from V and 7 bases from J, with 18 bases between. This CDR3 has 13 amino acids.

The rearrangement uses TRBV18 and TRBJ2-1, with D possibly matching TRBD2 (5 bases). The germline V gene has CDR1 KGHSH and CDR2 LQKENI. The CDR3 covers 12 residues. V was clipped by 6 bases and J by 8 bases, with 11 bases between them. CDR3 sequence reads: CASSTTRDEQFF. For the CDR3, the DNA is TGTGCCAGCTCTACCACGAGGGATGAGCAGTTCTTC. Drawing the rest from reference TRBV18 and TRBJ2-1, the complete variable domain is NAGVMQNPRHLVRRRGQEARLRCSPMKGHSHVYWYRQLPEEGLKFMVYLQKENIIDESGMPKERFSAEFPKEGPSILRIQQVVRGDSAAYFCASSTTRDEQFFGPGTRLTVL.

The chain has TRBV10-1 and TRBJ1-1; D possibly corresponds to TRBD1 (5 bases). This CDR3 contains 11 residues. Germline V gene sequence: CDR1 WNHNN, CDR2 SYGVQD (reference sequence). V was clipped by 6 bases and J by 8 bases, with 10 bases between them. CDR3 loop: CASRLTDEAFF. The CDR3 coding sequence is TGCGCCAGCAGATTGACAGACGAAGCTTTCTTT.

V usage is TRBV6-6 and J usage is TRBJ2-2, with TRBD1 matching over 9 bases. Germline trimming cut 7 bases from V and 5 bases from J; bases unmatched to any gene: 5. The CDR3 is 14 amino acids. The germline V gene encodes CDR1 MNHNY and CDR2 SVGAGI (reference sequence). CDR3 DNA sequence: TGTGCCAGCACCCGGGACAGGGTTACCGGGGAGCTGTTTTTT. It is translated as CASTRDRVTGELFF.

The genes are TRBV2 and TRBJ2-2; possibly TRBD2 for D (6 bases). V lost 6 bases, J lost 2 bases, and 10 bases lay in between. The CDR3 totals 14 residues. Germline CDR1 reads SNHLY; CDR2 reads FYNNEI. Written as DNA, the CDR3 is TGTGCCAGCAGCGGACTATTTAACACCGGGGAGCTGTTTTTT. This gives the protein CASSGLFNTGELFF. Full variable domain (outside the CDR3, taken from reference TRBV2 and TRBJ2-2): EPEVTQTPSHQVTQMGQEVILRCVPISNHLYFYWYRQILGQKVEFLVSFYNNEISEKSEIFDDQFSVERPDGSNFTLKIRSTKLEDSAMYFCASSGLFNTGELFFGEGSRLTVL.

The rearrangement joins TRBV28 to TRBJ2-7, with 7 positions matching TRBD2. Losses at the gene ends were 5 bases for V and 6 bases for J; bases not matched to a gene: 19. This CDR3 is 17 amino acids long. The germline CDR1 and CDR2 sequences are MDHEN and SYDVKM. The CDR3 is CASSTIARRRESGEQYF. The DNA of the CDR3 is TGTGCCAGCAGTACCATTGCTAGAAGGCGGGAGTCCGGCGAGCAGTACTTC.

The chain employs TRBV7-2 and TRBJ1-5; TRBD1 agrees at 7 bases. The V and J ends lost 7 bases and 4 bases, in that order; junction bases with no gene match: 7. The CDR3 contains 14 residues. Looked up from germline, CDR1 is SGHTA and CDR2 is FQGNSA. The CDR3 region has the DNA TGTGCCAGCAACCCCGGGACAGTAAATCAGCCCCAGCATTTT. It yields the protein CASNPGTVNQPQHF.

The chain links TRBV9 to TRBJ2-2, with 9 bases identical to TRBD1. J lost 3 bases, V lost 4 bases, and 4 bases had no gene match. CDR1 is SGDLS, CDR2 YYNGEE, per germline. This CDR3 has 15 residues. CDR3 nucleotides: TGTGCCAGCAGCCATACAGGGGGCGACACCGGGGAGCTGTTTTTT. It codes for CASSHTGGDTGELFF.

J is TRBJ2-7 and V is TRBV28; D remains unclear. Germline CDR1 reads MDHEN; CDR2 reads SYDVKM. The CDR3 totals 14 residues. V gave up 4 bases and J gave up 0 bases, with 10 bases separating them. The CDR3 region is CASSSGGSSYEQYF. The CDR3 DNA follows: TGTGCCAGCAGTTCCGGCGGCAGCTCCTACGAGCAGTACTTC.

V usage is TRBV3-1 (or the pseudogene TRBV3-2) and J usage is TRBJ2-7, with 8 bases identical to TRBD1. V dropped 5 bases and J dropped 0; count of bases not matched to a gene: 6. Germline V gene sequence: CDR1 LGHDT, CDR2 YNNKEL (reference sequence). The CDR3 consists of 15 residues. The CDR3 nucleotides read TGTGCCAGCAGCAAAGGACAGGGATCCTCCTACGAGCAGTACTTC. It translates to CASSKGQGSSYEQYF.

The CDR3 nucleotides are TGTGCCAGCAGCCCCCAGAGTCAGGGGTGGAGGAATTCACCCCTCCACTTT. This sequence encodes CASSPQSQGWRNSPLHF. The rearrangement links TRBV28 to TRBJ1-6; weak D call: TRBD1 (6 bases). CDR3 size: 17 residues. V lost 6 bases, J lost 7 bases, and 22 bases lay in between. From germline, CDR1 is MDHEN and CDR2 SYDVKM. The full variable domain, in which reference TRBV28 and TRBJ1-6 provide the parts outside the CDR3, is DVKVTQSSRYLVKRTGEKVFLECVQDMDHENMFWYRQDPGLGLRLIYFSYDVKMKEKGDIPEGYSVSREKKERFSLILESASTNQTSMYLCASSPQSQGWRNSPLHFGNGTRLTVT.

The gene calls are TRBV10-3 and TRBJ1-4, with 12 bases fitting TRBD1. V was clipped by 6 bases and J by 2 bases; unmatched bases: 10. The germline V gene has CDR1 ENHRY and CDR2 SYGVKD. The CDR3 covers 18 residues. CDR3: CAISTGTGGASTNEKLFF. DNA of the CDR3: TGTGCCATCAGCACCGGGACAGGGGGCGCGTCTACTAATGAAAAACTGTTTTTT.

This clone was detected only once. Here the CDR3 reads CASSEGVHIRGGDTQYF. The CDR3, as DNA: TGTGCCAGCAGTGAGGGGGTGCATATACGAGGGGGAGATACGCAGTATTTT. The chain employs TRBV6-4 and TRBJ2-3; D is possibly TRBD1 (6 bases). Trimming took 3 bases from V and 5 from J, leaving 21 bases between them. The length of the CDR3 is 17 residues. CDR1 is MRHNA and CDR2 is SNTAGT in the germline V gene.

J is TRBJ1-5 and V is TRBV27; TRBD1 might be the D (5 bases). The CDR3 length is 14 residues. From germline, CDR1 is MNHEY and CDR2 SMNVEV (reference sequence). Trimming removed 3 bases from V and 4 bases from J, with 10 bases in between. CDR3 sequence reads: CASSLGLLNQPQHF. In DNA, the CDR3 is TGTGCCAGCAGTTTGGGACTCCTGAATCAGCCCCAGCATTTT.

The chain carries TRBV28 and TRBJ2-5; 14 bases match TRBD2. The CDR3 covers 18 residues. V was pared by 1 base and J by 2 bases, with 6 bases of the junction left unmatched. Per germline, CDR1 MDHEN and CDR2 SYDVKM. This CDR3 is CASSLFRLAGGSQETQYF. The CDR3 DNA is TGTGCCAGCAGTTTATTCAGACTAGCGGGAGGGTCTCAAGAGACCCAGTACTTC.

J is TRBJ2-1 and V is TRBV15, with 11 bases fitting TRBD2. The CDR3 is made up of 17 amino acids. Trimming took 0 bases from V and 8 from J; bases not matched to a gene: 9. Germline CDR1 reads LNHNV; CDR2 reads YYDKDF (reference sequence). The CDR3, as DNA: TGTGCCACCAGCAGAGATAGCGGGAGGGCCGATTTTGATGAGCAGTTCTTC. As protein: CATSRDSGRADFDEQFF.

J is TRBJ2-1 and V is TRBV28; TRBD1 is a possible D gene (6 bases). Trimming took 11 bases from V and 7 from J, leaving 12 bases between them. Germline V gene sequence: CDR1 MDHEN, CDR2 SYDVKM. The CDR3 has 11 residues. Here the CDR3 reads CAGQSGNEQFF. DNA of the CDR3: TGTGCCGGACAGAGCGGTAATGAGCAGTTCTTC.